These 10 T cell receptor beta chains share one sample of origin, sequenced in a study of blood T cell repertoires in COVID-19. TCRdb's table, derived via immunoSEQ multiplex PCR, lists solely in-frame clones and lacks some. The table includes 130,000 or so clones, approximately 82% detected once. Sequencing was performed on peripheral blood. These receptors all stem from a human donor in a cohort sampled during active COVID-19.

The chain recombines TRBV10-3 with TRBJ1-1, with 10 bases aligning to TRBD1. This CDR3 has 15 residues. CDR1 is ENHRY and CDR2 is SYGVKD in the germline V gene. With 4 bases clipped from V and 4 bases from J, the junction kept 6 bases outside the gene matches. CDR3 nucleotides: TGTGCCATCAGTGCGGACAGGGGGGTTTCCACTGAAGCTTTCTTT. Its protein product is CAISADRGVSTEAFF.

V and J are TRBV5-6 and TRBJ1-5; tentative D call: TRBD1 (5 bases). CDR1 SGHDT and CDR2 YYEEEE come from the germline V gene. The CDR3 extends over 15 amino acids. With 0 bases removed from V and 6 bases from J, the gap between germline ends came to 13 bases. CDR3 loop: CASSLGAGQGQPQHF. CDR3 nucleotide sequence: TGTGCCAGCAGCTTGGGAGCAGGGCAGGGTCAGCCCCAGCATTTT.

The chain couples TRBV4-1 to TRBJ2-3, with D hard to call. Germline lookup yields CDR1 MGHRA and CDR2 YSYEKL. The CDR3 runs 15 residues. The V and J ends lost 0 bases and 0 bases respectively, with 7 bases between them. CDR3 sequence: CASSQDEHSTDTQYF. The CDR3 DNA reads as TGCGCCAGCAGCCAAGATGAACATAGCACAGATACGCAGTATTTT.

The chain employs TRBV27 and TRBJ2-7; 7 bases match TRBD1. After removal of 6 bases from V and 6 bases from J, the junction contained 17 bases not matched to a gene. Looked up from germline, CDR1 is MNHEY and CDR2 is SMNVEV (reference sequence). CDR3 length equals 16 residues. The chain's CDR3 is CASSPKTGLMVGEQYF. CDR3 sequence (DNA): TGTGCCAGCAGCCCAAAGACAGGGCTCATGGTTGGCGAGCAGTACTTC.

The genes are TRBV10-3 and TRBJ2-1, with TRBD2 matching over 10 bases. The CDR3 is 15 residues long. The germline CDR1 and CDR2 sequences are ENHRY and SYGVKD. J was trimmed by 6 bases and V by 8 bases; bases with no gene match: 10. In DNA, the CDR3 is TGTGCCATCTCAGCTAGCGGGAGTGTGACCAATGAGCAGTTCTTC. Translated: CAISASGSVTNEQFF.

V gene TRBV18 combines with J gene TRBJ1-1; D possibly corresponds to TRBD1 (5 bases). This CDR3 spans 15 amino acids. Germline V gene sequence: CDR1 KGHSH, CDR2 LQKENI. V was pared by 4 bases and J by 6 bases, with 18 bases between. This chain's CDR3 is CASSQSTGGVAEAFF. In nucleotides, the CDR3 is TGTGCCAGCTCACAGTCAACGGGAGGGGTTGCTGAAGCTTTCTTT.

The rearrangement links TRBV6-5 to TRBJ2-1, with 7 positions matching TRBD2. The V gene's germline CDR1 is MNHEY and CDR2 SVGAGI. The CDR3 contains 15 residues. V lost 2 bases, J lost 3 bases, and 4 bases stayed unmatched. The CDR3 DNA follows: TGTGCCAGCAGTTACCGCGGGAGATACTACAATGAGCAGTTCTTC. Its protein is CASSYRGRYYNEQFF.

This clone showed up just once. This chain uses TRBV27 with TRBJ2-7; D possibly corresponds to TRBD1 (5 bases). The V gene lost 3 bases and the J gene lost 5 bases, with 8 bases spanning the gap. This CDR3 is 12 amino acids long. Germline V gene sequence: CDR1 MNHEY, CDR2 SMNVEV (reference sequence). CDR3 in amino acids: CASSFLRDEQYF. In DNA, the CDR3 is TGTGCCAGCAGTTTTCTCAGGGACGAGCAGTACTTC.

The chain employs TRBV7-8 and TRBJ1-2; D not certain. CDR1 SGHVS and CDR2 FQNEAQ come from the germline V gene. This CDR3 spans 14 amino acids. Trimming shortened V by 1 base and J by 4 bases, and 10 bases separated the two germline ends. In DNA, the CDR3 is TGTGCCAGCAGCTTAGAATCCGTTTCCTATGGCTACACCTTC. This translates into CASSLESVSYGYTF.

The chain is built from TRBV7-9 and TRBJ2-1; 9 bases are a match to TRBD2. This CDR3 comprises 14 residues. Germline lookup yields CDR1 SEHNR and CDR2 FQNEAQ (reference sequence). J lost 13 bases, V lost 1 base, and 8 bases had no gene match. The CDR3 DNA is TGTGCCAGCAGCTTAGAAGGTAGCGGGAGCTCACAGTTCTTC. Translating it yields CASSLEGSGSSQFF.